This TCR beta chain was captured in a study of blood T cell repertoires in COVID-19. Per the study methods: Estimation of nucleated cell counts was performed using reference gene primer amplification. Sequenced by immunoSEQ multiplex PCR; TCRdb stores in-frame clones only, minus some. D and trimming come from the DNA, and the V and J calls and clone size come from that table. The sample has some 240,000 clones; about 80% are singletons. Germline CDR1 reads MGHRA; CDR2 reads YSYEKL. V dropped 4 bases and J dropped 0 bases, with 9 bases sitting between them. CDR3 size: 14 residues. This clone appeared a few times.

The clonotype originates from a woman of 80 years or more with acute or convalescent COVID-19. Specimen: peripheral blood. V gene TRBV4-1 combines with J gene TRBJ2-5, with D possibly being TRBD2 (5 bases). The chain's CDR3 is CASSLGGYQETQYF. CDR3 DNA: TGCGCCAGCAGCCTCGGAGGTTACCAAGAGACCCAGTACTTC.